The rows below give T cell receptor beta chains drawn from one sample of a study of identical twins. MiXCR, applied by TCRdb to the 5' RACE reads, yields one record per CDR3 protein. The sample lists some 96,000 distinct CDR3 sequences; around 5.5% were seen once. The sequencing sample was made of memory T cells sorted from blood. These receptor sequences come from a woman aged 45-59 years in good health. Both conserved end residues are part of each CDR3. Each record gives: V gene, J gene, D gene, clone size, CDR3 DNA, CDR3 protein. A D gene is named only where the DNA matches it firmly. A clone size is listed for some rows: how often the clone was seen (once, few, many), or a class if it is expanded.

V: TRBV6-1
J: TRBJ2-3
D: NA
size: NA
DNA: TGTGCCAGCAGTGAAAGGTGGTCTAGCACAGATACGCAGTATTTT
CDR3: CASSERWSSTDTQYF

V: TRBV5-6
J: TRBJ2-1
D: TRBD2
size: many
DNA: TGTGCCAGCAGCCCGCCGGGACTAGCGGGACAAGTTAACAATGAGCAGTTCTTC
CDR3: CASSPPGLAGQVNNEQFF

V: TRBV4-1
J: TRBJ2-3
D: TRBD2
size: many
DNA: TGCGCCAGCAGCCAAGACCTCGGCGGGAGGGGCCCTAGCACAGATACGCAGTATTTT
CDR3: CASSQDLGGRGPSTDTQYF

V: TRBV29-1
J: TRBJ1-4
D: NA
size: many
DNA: TGCAGCGTTGCCCGAGGGTCATCCGATGAAAAACTGTTTTTT
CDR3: CSVARGSSDEKLFF

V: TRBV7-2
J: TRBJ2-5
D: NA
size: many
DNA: TGTGCCAGCAGCGAGAACCAAGAGACCCAGTACTTC
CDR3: CASSENQETQYF

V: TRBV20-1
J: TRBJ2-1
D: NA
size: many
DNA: TGCAGTGCTAGAGGACCTGAGATAGGAGGGCCGTTTAGCAATGAGCAGTTCTTC
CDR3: CSARGPEIGGPFSNEQFF

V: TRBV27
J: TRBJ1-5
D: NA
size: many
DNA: TGTGCCAGCAGTTTTAAAAACCAGCCCCAGCATTTT
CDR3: CASSFKNQPQHF

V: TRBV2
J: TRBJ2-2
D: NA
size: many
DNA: TGTGCCAGCATAGGGAGACAAGCGAACACCGGGGAGCTGTTTTTT
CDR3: CASIGRQANTGELFF

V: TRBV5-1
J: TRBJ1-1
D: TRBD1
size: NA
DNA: TGCGCCAGCAGAGAGGGGACAGCGAACACTGAAGCTTTCTTT
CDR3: CASREGTANTEAFF

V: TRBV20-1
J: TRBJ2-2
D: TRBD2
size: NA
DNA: TGCAGTGCTAGGGAGACTAGCGGGAACACCGGGGAGCTGTTTTTT
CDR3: CSARETSGNTGELFF

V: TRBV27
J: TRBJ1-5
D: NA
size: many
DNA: TGTGCCAGCAGTTCGGGGACGAATGGGGCTCAGCCCCAGCATTTT
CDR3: CASSSGTNGAQPQHF

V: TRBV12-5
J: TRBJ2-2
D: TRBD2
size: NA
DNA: TGTGCTAGTGGCTGGGGACTAGCGGTCGGGGAGCTGTTTTTT
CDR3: CASGWGLAVGELFF

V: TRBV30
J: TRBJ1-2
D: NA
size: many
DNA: TGTGCCTGGCGGCCCCTGTTCAGGATGGTGTACACCTTC
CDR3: CAWRPLFRMVYTF

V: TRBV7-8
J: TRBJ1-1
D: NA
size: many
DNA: TGTGCCAGCAGCCGAACTCTTCCGGCCACTGAAGCTTTCTTT
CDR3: CASSRTLPATEAFF

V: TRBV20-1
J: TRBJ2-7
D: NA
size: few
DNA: TGCAGTGCTCCAGCCTTTTCCCGCGAGCAGTACTTC
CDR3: CSAPAFSREQYF

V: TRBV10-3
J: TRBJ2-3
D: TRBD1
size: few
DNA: TGTGCCACCTCGACAGGGCCAGATACGCAGTATTTT
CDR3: CATSTGPDTQYF

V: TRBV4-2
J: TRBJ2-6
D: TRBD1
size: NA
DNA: TGTGCCAGCAGCTCCGTCCCGGGACAGGGACGGGGGGCCAACGTCCTGACTTTC
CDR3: CASSSVPGQGRGANVLTF

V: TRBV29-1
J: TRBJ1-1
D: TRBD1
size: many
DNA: TGCAGCGTTGGACAGGGCCTGAACACTGAAGCTTTCTTT
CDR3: CSVGQGLNTEAFF

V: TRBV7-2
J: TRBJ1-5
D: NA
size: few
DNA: TGTGCCAGCAGGTCCTCAAGGTATAGCAATCAGCCCCAGCATTTT
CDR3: CASRSSRYSNQPQHF

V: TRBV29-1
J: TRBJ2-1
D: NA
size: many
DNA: TGCAGCGCCAAAACAGGCAATGAGCAGTTCTTC
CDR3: CSAKTGNEQFF

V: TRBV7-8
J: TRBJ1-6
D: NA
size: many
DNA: TGTGCCAGCAGCCTCTTGCGGCAGAATAATTCACCCCTCCACTTT
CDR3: CASSLLRQNNSPLHF

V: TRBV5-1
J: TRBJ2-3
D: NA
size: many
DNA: TGCGCCAGCAGCATCGGTTCCGCGGCGGATACGCAGTATTTT
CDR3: CASSIGSAADTQYF

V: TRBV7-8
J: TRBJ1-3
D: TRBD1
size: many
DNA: TGTGCCAGCAGCTCAGGAGACAGGGGGCGTAGAGGAAACACCATATATTTT
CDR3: CASSSGDRGRRGNTIYF

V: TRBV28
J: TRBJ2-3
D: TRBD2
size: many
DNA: TGTGCCAGCAGCGCACGACTAGCAGGAAGCACAGATACGCAGTATTTT
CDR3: CASSARLAGSTDTQYF

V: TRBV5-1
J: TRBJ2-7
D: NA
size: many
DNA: TGCGCCAGCAGCTTCGGGAGCTACGAGCAGTACTTC
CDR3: CASSFGSYEQYF

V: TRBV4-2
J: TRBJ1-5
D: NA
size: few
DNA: TGTGCCAGCAGCCAGATGGATAATCAGCCCCAGCATTTT
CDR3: CASSQMDNQPQHF

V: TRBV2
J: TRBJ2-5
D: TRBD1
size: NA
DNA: TGTGCCAGCAGCGGGGACAGGGGGAATCAAGAGACCCAGTACTTC
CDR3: CASSGDRGNQETQYF

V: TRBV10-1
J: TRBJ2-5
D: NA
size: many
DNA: TGCGCCAGCAGCTCGGAAGCCCGGGGAAACCTTGGGACCCAGTACTTC
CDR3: CASSSEARGNLGTQYF

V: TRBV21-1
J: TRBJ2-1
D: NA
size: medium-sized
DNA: TGTGCCAGCAGCCCCCCCGATGAGCAGTTCTTC
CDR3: CASSPPDEQFF

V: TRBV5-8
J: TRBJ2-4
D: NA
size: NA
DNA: TGTGCCAGCAGTTCCAGCCCCGGGCCCCAAAACATTCAGTACTTC
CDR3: CASSSSPGPQNIQYF

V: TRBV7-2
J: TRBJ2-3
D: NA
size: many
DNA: TGTGCCAGCAGCTTACGGGCGGCAACTCACACAGATACGCAGTATTTT
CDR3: CASSLRAATHTDTQYF

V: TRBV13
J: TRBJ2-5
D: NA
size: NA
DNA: TGTGCCAGCAGCCGATGGGACTTACAAGAGACCCAGTACTTC
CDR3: CASSRWDLQETQYF

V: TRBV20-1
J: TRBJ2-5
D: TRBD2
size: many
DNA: TGCAGTGCTAGAGTCGGGAGCGGGGCACGGGAGACCCAGTACTTC
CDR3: CSARVGSGARETQYF

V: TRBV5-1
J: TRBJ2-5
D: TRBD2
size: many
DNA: TGCGCCAGCAGATTTAGCGGGAACCCACAAGAGACCCAGTACTTC
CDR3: CASRFSGNPQETQYF

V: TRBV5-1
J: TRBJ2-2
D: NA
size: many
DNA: TGCGCCAGCAGCTTGTTGGGTCAAATCGACACCGGGGAGCTGTTTTTT
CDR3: CASSLLGQIDTGELFF

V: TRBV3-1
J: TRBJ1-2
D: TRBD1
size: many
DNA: TGTGCCAGCAGCCAAGGGCACAGGGGTGGCTACACCTTC
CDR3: CASSQGHRGGYTF

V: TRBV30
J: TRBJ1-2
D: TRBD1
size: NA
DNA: TGTGCCTGGGCTAGACAGGGGGCTAACTATGGCTACACCTTC
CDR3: CAWARQGANYGYTF

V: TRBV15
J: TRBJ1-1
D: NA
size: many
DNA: TGTGCCACCAGCAGTGGGTACACTGAAGCTTTCTTT
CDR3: CATSSGYTEAFF

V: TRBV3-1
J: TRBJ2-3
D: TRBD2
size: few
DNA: TGTGCCAGCAGCCTCTCTCTAGCGGGGGACTGGGGTACGCAGTATTTT
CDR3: CASSLSLAGDWGTQYF

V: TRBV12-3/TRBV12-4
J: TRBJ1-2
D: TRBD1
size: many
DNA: TGTGCCAGCAGCGCCGGGACAGGCTCGTATGGCTACACCTTC
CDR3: CASSAGTGSYGYTF

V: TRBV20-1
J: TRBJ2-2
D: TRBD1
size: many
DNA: TGCAGTGCGGACAGGGGTACCGGGGAGCTGTTTTTT
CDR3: CSADRGTGELFF

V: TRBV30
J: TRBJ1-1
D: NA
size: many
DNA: TGTGCCTGGAGAGGGGGGCCCGCGGAGAACACTGAAGCTTTCTTT
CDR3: CAWRGGPAENTEAFF

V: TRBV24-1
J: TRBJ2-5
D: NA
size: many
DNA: TGTGCCACCAGTGATTTTGAGGAGACCCAGTACTTC
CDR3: CATSDFEETQYF

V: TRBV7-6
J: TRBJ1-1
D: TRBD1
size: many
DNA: TGTGCCAGCAGCTTCACGACAGGGGTGGGCACTGAAGCTTTCTTT
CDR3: CASSFTTGVGTEAFF

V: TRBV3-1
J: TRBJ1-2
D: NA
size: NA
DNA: TGTGCCAGCAGCCAACCCCCCCTTGGCTACACCTTC
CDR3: CASSQPPLGYTF

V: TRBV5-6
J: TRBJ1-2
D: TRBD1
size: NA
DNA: TGTGCCAGCAGGCCAACGGGACAGGGGTATGGCTACACCTTC
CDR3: CASRPTGQGYGYTF

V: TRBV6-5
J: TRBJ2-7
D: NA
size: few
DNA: TGTGCCAGCAGTTACTCTCAAAACGAGCAGTACTTC
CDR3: CASSYSQNEQYF

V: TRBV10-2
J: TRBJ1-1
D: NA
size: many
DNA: TGCGCCAGCAGTGCCCTCACGACAGGAAACACTGAAGCTTTCTTT
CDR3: CASSALTTGNTEAFF

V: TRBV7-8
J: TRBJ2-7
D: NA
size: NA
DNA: TGTGCCAGCAGCTTAGAGCGGGTCCTAGCCTACGAGCAGTACTTC
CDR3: CASSLERVLAYEQYF

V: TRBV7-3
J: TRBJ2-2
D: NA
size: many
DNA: TGTGCCAGCAGCTTAAGGGACTCCCGGACCGGGGAGCTGTTTTTT
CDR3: CASSLRDSRTGELFF

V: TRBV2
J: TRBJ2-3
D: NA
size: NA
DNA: TGTGCCAGCAGAGCGGAATCGGGTACGCAGTATTTT
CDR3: CASRAESGTQYF